The TCR beta chain under discussion was sequenced for a study of blood T cell repertoires in COVID-19. About the research overall: Researchers got acute and convalescent COVID-19 samples from the United States, Italy and Spain. PBMCs, B-cell-depleted T cells, or T cells were the source of the cDNA or gDNA that made up the material.

Trimming left V 0 bases short and J 1 base short, with 7 bases between. This CDR3 has 14 amino acids. Germline V gene data show CDR1 as SGHRS and CDR2 as YFSETQ. Under the authors' procedure: Estimated nucleated cell counts came from reference gene primer amplification. Produced via immunoSEQ multiplex PCR; TCRdb's table is partial and in-frame only. V and J calls plus clone size are reproduced from that table; the DNA served to infer D and trimming. The sample has around 300,000 clones; 85% to 90% are singletons. The sequence derives from a woman in her forties or fifties with active or convalescent COVID-19. V usage is TRBV5-1 and J usage is TRBJ2-5; no definite D call. Sequencing was performed on peripheral blood. CDR3 amino acids: CASSLEHSQETQYF. DNA of the CDR3: TGCGCCAGCAGCTTGGAGCACAGCCAAGAGACCCAGTACTTC. Supplemented by reference TRBV5-1 and TRBJ2-5, the full variable domain reads KAGVTQTPRYLIKTRGQQVTLSCSPISGHRSVSWYQQTPGQGLQFLFEYFSETQRNKGNFPGRFSGRQFSNSRSEMNVSTLELGDSALYLCASSLEHSQETQYFGPGTRLLVL.